The 31 T cell receptor beta chains below were found in one sample sequenced in a study of T cell repertoires in cytomegalovirus infection. The antigens of these receptors remain unknown. Via MiXCR, TCRdb re-called the reads, giving one row per CDR3 protein. The sample consists of under 200,000 distinct CDR3 sequences, about a fifth of them appearing once. The sample here was CD8+ T cells from cultured PBMCs, taken from culture after CMV antigen stimulation. These receptors originate from a human donor in good health (CMV status not recorded). Some clones in this sample may be carry-over from other donors' samples.

This sequence joins TRBV6-1 and TRBJ2-3; 11 nucleotides agree with TRBD2. V dropped 4 bases and J dropped 6; count of bases not matched to a gene: 12. Germline loops: CDR1 MNHNS, CDR2 SASEGT. CDR3 length: 17 amino acids. The CDR3 loop reads CASSGILAGVYVDTQYF. DNA of the CDR3: TGTGCCAGCAGTGGTATACTAGCGGGGGTCTATGTCGATACGCAGTATTTT.

This sequence joins TRBV12-3 or TRBV12-4 and TRBJ1-6, with D possibly TRBD1 on 5 matching bases. The germline V and J ends were trimmed by 2 bases and 8 bases, with 13 bases remaining between them. CDR3 length: 15 residues. The CDR3, as DNA: TGTGCCAGCAGTTTATCCAGGGTGGGGGATTCACCCCTCCACTTT. Translation gives CASSLSRVGDSPLHF.

In this sample, this clonotype turned up a few times. This chain links TRBV7-2 with TRBJ1-4; 9 nucleotides match TRBD1. This CDR3 comprises 18 residues. Germline V gene sequence: CDR1 SGHTA, CDR2 FQGNSA. V was pared by 3 bases and J by 8 bases, with 16 bases of the junction left unmatched. The CDR3 reads CASSFPGQGDPDEEKLFF. CDR3 DNA sequence: TGTGCCAGCAGCTTCCCGGGACAGGGAGACCCGGACGAGGAAAAACTGTTTTTT.

Only a few counts were recorded for this clonotype. The CDR3 coding sequence is TGTGCCAGCAGCTTAGTCGGGAACACAGATACGCAGTATTTT. Translated, it gives CASSLVGNTDTQYF. The rearrangement links TRBV7-8 to TRBJ2-3; possible D gene TRBD2, 5 bases. Per germline, CDR1 SGHVS and CDR2 FQNEAQ. The CDR3 has 14 residues. Trimming removed 1 base from V and 2 bases from J, with 7 bases in between. Full variable domain (missing parts from reference TRBV7-8 and TRBJ2-3): GAGVSQSPRYKVAKRGQDVALRCDPISGHVSLFWYQQALGQGPEFLTYFQNEAQLDKSGLPSDRFFAERPEGSVSTLKIQRTQQEDSAVYLCASSLVGNTDTQYFGPGTRLTVL.

This chain joins TRBV27 and TRBJ1-5; D is undetermined. V shed 4 bases and J shed 1 base, with 11 bases lying between them. The germline V gene encodes CDR1 MNHEY and CDR2 SMNVEV (reference sequence). CDR3 length: 15 residues. The CDR3 sequence: CASSSRGRSNQPQHF. For the CDR3, the DNA is TGTGCCAGCAGTTCAAGAGGCAGGAGCAATCAGCCCCAGCATTTT.

This chain connects TRBV7-6 to TRBJ2-1; TRBD1 matches at 7 bases. The CDR3 consists of 14 residues. With 3 bases clipped from V and 7 bases from J, the junction kept 6 bases outside the gene matches. The V gene's germline CDR1 is SGHVS and CDR2 FNYEAQ. CDR3 protein: CASSFTGARNEQFF. The CDR3 region has the DNA TGTGCCAGCAGCTTTACAGGGGCCAGGAATGAGCAGTTCTTC.

The J gene is TRBJ2-7, the V gene TRBV15, with TRBD2 as a possible D gene (6 bases). Germline V CDR1 and CDR2: LNHNV, YYDKDF (reference sequence). The V end was cut by 1 base, the J end by 4 bases, with 20 bases between. The CDR3 contains 17 residues. For the CDR3, the DNA is TGTGCCACCAGCAGAGGGGGAGGATCTTCAGGGATATACGAGCAGTACTTC. As protein: CATSRGGGSSGIYEQYF.

This sequence joins TRBV6-1 and TRBJ1-2; D possibly corresponds to TRBD1 (6 bases). Trimming cost V 3 bases and J 2 bases, with 19 bases left between them. Germline CDR1 MNHNS, CDR2 SASEGT. The CDR3 contains 17 residues. The DNA of the CDR3 is TGTGCCAGCAGTGACGAGGGACATCCTTTCGGCAACTATGGCTACACCTTC. Translation gives CASSDEGHPFGNYGYTF.

In this sample, this clonotype turned up a few times. V gene TRBV7-9 combines with J gene TRBJ2-1; 15 nucleotides match TRBD2. CDR3 length: 16 residues. V dropped 5 bases and J dropped 6; count of bases not matched to a gene: 5. Germline V gene sequence: CDR1 SEHNR, CDR2 FQNEAQ (reference sequence). Here the CDR3 DNA reads TGTGCCAGCAGCCCCAGGACTAGCGGGGGGGCCAATGAGCAGTTCTTC. Amino acids: CASSPRTSGGANEQFF. Filled out from reference TRBV7-9 and TRBJ2-1, the complete variable domain reads DTGVSQNPRHKITKRGQNVTFRCDPISEHNRLYWYRQTLGQGPEFLTYFQNEAQLEKSRLLSDRFSAERPKGSFSTLEIQRTEQGDSAMYLCASSPRTSGGANEQFFGPGTRLTVL.

The chain couples TRBV7-9 to TRBJ2-7, with 7 bases that match TRBD1. The CDR3 loop spans 18 amino acids. Germline lookup yields CDR1 SEHNR and CDR2 FQNEAQ (reference sequence). Unmatched junction bases numbered 20, after V lost 5 bases and J lost 4 bases. CDR3 in DNA: TGTGCCAGCAGCACAGGGGCCGGCTCCGGGCAGGCAGTGTACGAGCAGTACTTC. Translated: CASSTGAGSGQAVYEQYF. Combining the CDR3 with reference TRBV7-9 and TRBJ2-7 gives the whole variable domain DTGVSQNPRHKITKRGQNVTFRCDPISEHNRLYWYRQTLGQGPEFLTYFQNEAQLEKSRLLSDRFSAERPKGSFSTLEIQRTEQGDSAMYLCASSTGAGSGQAVYEQYFGPGTRLTVT.

The chain links TRBV7-9 to TRBJ1-2; 10 nucleotides line up with TRBD1. CDR1 and CDR2 (germline): SEHNR, FQNEAQ (reference sequence). V lost 4 bases and J lost 2; bases outside the gene matches: 7. The CDR3 runs 16 residues. Here the CDR3 DNA reads TGTGCCAGCAGCTCGTGGACGGGACAGGGGAACTATGGCTACACCTTC. This codes for CASSSWTGQGNYGYTF.

This clonotype was observed a few times. This chain joins TRBV5-1 and TRBJ2-1, with 10 bases matching TRBD1. The CDR3 totals 16 residues. Germline-derived CDR1 and CDR2 are SGHRS and YFSETQ. Trimming cost V 0 bases and J 2 bases; bases outside gene matches: 2. The CDR3 region is CASSLEGTGAYNEQFF. The CDR3 nucleotides are TGCGCCAGCAGCTTGGAGGGGACAGGGGCCTACAATGAGCAGTTCTTC.

Only a few counts were recorded for this clonotype. The rearrangement uses TRBV9 and TRBJ2-6; D ambiguous. The germline V gene has CDR1 SGDLS and CDR2 YYNGEE. This CDR3 spans 17 amino acids. V was pared by 0 bases and J by 0 bases, with 10 bases between. The CDR3 is CASSVVPVHSGANVLTF. CDR3 nucleotide sequence: TGTGCCAGCAGCGTAGTCCCGGTACACTCTGGGGCCAACGTCCTGACTTTC.

This clonotype was picked up a small number of times. The rearrangement joins TRBV7-2 to TRBJ2-3; D is unclear. This CDR3 spans 16 amino acids. Trimming stripped 5 bases from V and 0 bases from J, with 15 bases between. CDR1 is SGHTA and CDR2 is FQGNSA in the germline V gene. The CDR3 here is CASSPTLGSSTDTQYF. The DNA for the CDR3 is TGTGCCAGCAGCCCGACCTTAGGATCTAGCACAGATACGCAGTATTTT.

This clonotype appeared once. An end of the junction differs from the germline gene, which may be a read error. The chain uses TRBV27 and TRBJ1-5; TRBD1 agrees at 9 bases. Per the germline V gene, CDR1 is MNHEY and CDR2 is SMNVEV (reference sequence). The CDR3 is made up of 16 amino acids. The CDR3 nucleotides read TGTGCCAGCTGTTTTGGGGGACAGGGAGCTTTACAGCCCCAGCATTTT. Its protein is CASCFGGQGALQPQHF.

The chain uses TRBV12-3 or TRBV12-4 and TRBJ1-2; D remains unclear. This CDR3 has 14 residues. V was trimmed by 3 bases and J by 3 bases, leaving 11 bases between them. DNA for the CDR3: TGTGCCAGCAGTTTGGCAGGATCCCACTATGGCTACACCTTC. Amino acids: CASSLAGSHYGYTF.

This chain connects TRBV7-6 to TRBJ2-1, with D possibly TRBD1 on 6 matching bases. Germline lookup yields CDR1 SGHVS and CDR2 FNYEAQ. This CDR3 contains 20 residues. V was pared by 1 base and J by 0 bases, with 22 bases between. The CDR3 DNA sequence: TGTGCCAGCAGCTTAGTTTTTAGCAGGGGCGCGAACAGCTCCTACAATGAGCAGTTCTTC. Translating it yields CASSLVFSRGANSSYNEQFF. The full variable domain, in which reference TRBV7-6 and TRBJ2-1 provide the parts outside the CDR3, is GAGVSQSPRYKVTKRGQDVALRCDPISGHVSLYWYRQALGQGPEFLTYFNYEAQQDKSGLPNDRFSAERPEGSISTLTIQRTEQRDSAMYRCASSLVFSRGANSSYNEQFFGPGTRLTVL.

The chain has TRBV11-2 and TRBJ2-1; tentative D call: TRBD2 (5 bases). Germline CDR1 SGHAT, CDR2 FQNNGV. The V gene lost 2 bases and the J gene lost 4 bases, with 12 bases spanning the gap. The CDR3 contains 15 residues. This CDR3 is CASSLRADYYNEQFF. CDR3 nucleotides: TGTGCCAGCAGCTTAAGAGCGGATTATTACAATGAGCAGTTCTTC.

The chain links TRBV5-4 to TRBJ1-1; no reliable D call. V was pared by 4 bases and J by 1 base, with 14 bases between. The CDR3 covers 15 residues. CDR1 is SGHNT, CDR2 YYREEE, per germline (reference sequence). CDR3 nucleotide sequence: TGTGCCAGCAGCCGCCCCCCATGGGCGAACACTGAAGCTTTCTTT. It specifies CASSRPPWANTEAFF. Together with reference TRBV5-4 and TRBJ1-1, the CDR3 gives the full variable domain: ETGVTQSPTHLIKTRGQQVTLRCSSQSGHNTVSWYQQALGQGPQFIFQYYREEENGRGNFPPRFSGLQFPNYSSELNVNALELDDSALYLCASSRPPWANTEAFFGQGTRLTVV.

The rearrangement uses TRBV4-1 and TRBJ1-1; a possible D gene is TRBD1 (5 bases). From germline, CDR1 is MGHRA and CDR2 YSYEKL. The CDR3 is 14 amino acids. Between the trimmed V and J ends, which lost 1 base and 5 bases, there was a span of 11 bases. The CDR3 nucleotides are TGCGCCAGCAGCCAAGCCGGGGCGGAGACTGAAGCTTTCTTT. Its translation is CASSQAGAETEAFF.

This clonotype showed up just once. The chain has TRBV7-2 and TRBJ2-2; 8 bases are shared with TRBD2. CDR3 length: 17 residues. The V segment lost 4 bases and the J segment 4 bases; nucleotides outside the gene matches: 11. CDR1 is SGHTA, CDR2 FQGNSA, per germline. CDR3 loop: CASSSVSGDGVTGELFF. CDR3 DNA: TGTGCCAGCAGCTCCGTTAGCGGGGACGGGGTCACCGGGGAGCTGTTTTTT.

The chain links TRBV4-3 to TRBJ1-1; possible D gene TRBD1, 6 bases. There are 14 residues in the CDR3. Germline V CDR1 and CDR2: LGHNA, YSLEER. V was shortened by 1 base and J by 4 bases, with 10 bases between the two germline ends. CDR3 in amino acids: CASSQVRGSTEAFF. The CDR3 bases are TGCGCCAGCAGCCAAGTCAGGGGTTCCACTGAAGCTTTCTTT.

This clonotype has just a few counts. The chain links TRBV11-2 to TRBJ1-2; TRBD1 matches 7 bases. This CDR3 is built from 14 residues. The V and J ends lost 3 bases and 6 bases, in that order; junction bases with no gene match: 7. CDR1 is SGHAT and CDR2 is FQNNGV in the germline V gene. The CDR3 spells CASSFSDRVDGYTF. CDR3 bases: TGTGCCAGCAGCTTCTCCGACAGGGTTGATGGCTACACCTTC.

The chain carries TRBV11-2 and TRBJ1-2; D gene uncertain. Germline assignment: CDR1 SGHAT and CDR2 FQNNGV. The CDR3 covers 15 residues. The ends were cut back, 3 bases at V and 5 bases at J, with 16 bases in the middle. CDR3 DNA: TGTGCCAGCAGCTTCCGACATGGTACTCGTTATGGCTACACCTTC. This sequence encodes CASSFRHGTRYGYTF.

The chain recombines TRBV6-5 with TRBJ1-4, with TRBD1 as a possible D gene (6 bases). With 0 bases removed from V and 4 bases from J, the gap between germline ends came to 9 bases. Germline values: CDR1 MNHEY, CDR2 SVGAGI. The CDR3 extends over 15 amino acids. The CDR3 spells CASSYSRGINEKLFF. DNA of the CDR3: TGTGCCAGCAGTTACTCCAGGGGTATTAATGAAAAACTGTTTTTT.

This clonotype has just a few counts. The rearrangement uses TRBV7-2 and TRBJ1-2, with D hard to call. The germline V gene encodes CDR1 SGHTA and CDR2 FQGNSA. The CDR3 covers 16 residues. Deletions cut 0 bases from V and 0 bases from J, with 11 bases between. The CDR3 region has the DNA TGTGCCAGCAGCTTAGCAGCGACGAAATCTAACTATGGCTACACCTTC. This codes for CASSLAATKSNYGYTF.

The V gene is TRBV6-2 or TRBV6-3, the J gene TRBJ2-7, with D tentatively TRBD2 (6 bases). The CDR3 runs 16 residues. V was cut by 0 bases and J by 1 base, with 13 bases left in between. Per germline, CDR1 MNHEY and CDR2 SVGEGT. The CDR3, as DNA: TGTGCCAGCAGTTACTCGATTGCGGGGCCGTCCTACGAGCAGTACTTC. As protein: CASSYSIAGPSYEQYF.

This clonotype turned up a few times. The rearrangement uses TRBV7-9 and TRBJ2-2; tentative D call: TRBD1 (5 bases). This CDR3 has 15 amino acids. The germline V gene has CDR1 SEHNR and CDR2 FQNEAQ (reference sequence). Trimming took 5 bases from V and 1 from J, leaving 11 bases between them. This chain's CDR3 is CASSHRTMNTGELFF. Here the CDR3 DNA reads TGTGCCAGCAGCCACCGGACAATGAACACCGGGGAGCTGTTTTTT.

By sample share, this clonotype is medium-sized. V is TRBV15 and J is TRBJ1-2; possible D gene TRBD1, 5 bases. Germline V gene sequence: CDR1 LNHNV, CDR2 YYDKDF (reference sequence). With 0 bases removed from V and 6 bases from J, the gap between germline ends came to 20 bases. The CDR3 contains 17 residues. The CDR3, as DNA: TGTGCCACCAGCAGAGATCGGCAGGGAACTGCCCGGCATGGCTACACCTTC. Encoded protein: CATSRDRQGTARHGYTF.

The chain couples TRBV7-9 to TRBJ2-7; 8 positions match TRBD1. CDR3 length equals 18 residues. V lost 3 bases, J lost 2 bases, and 15 bases stayed unmatched. In germline, CDR1 is SEHNR, CDR2 FQNEAQ (reference sequence). CDR3 sequence: CASSFFPRDRYQTYEQYF. The DNA for the CDR3 is TGTGCCAGCAGCTTTTTCCCCCGGGACAGGTATCAAACCTACGAGCAGTACTTC.

This clonotype was detected only a few times. This rearrangement joins TRBV11-1 to TRBJ1-1; no definite D call. CDR3 length: 14 residues. V was clipped by 5 bases and J by 2 bases, with 12 bases between them. CDR1 and CDR2 from the germline V gene are SGHAT and FQDESV (reference sequence). DNA of the CDR3: TGTGCCAGCAGCCGGGCGGGAAGTAACACTGAAGCTTTCTTT. Amino acid sequence: CASSRAGSNTEAFF.